The 28 T cell receptor beta chains below come from one sample, sequenced in a study of T cell responses to AZD1222 COVID-19 vaccine (dated by TCRdb to the early 2020s). This specimen's time point label, interpreted: about 28 days (+/-7) after the second vaccine dose. Preparation of the library involved the immunoSEQ multiplex PCR assay. Sourced from immuneACCESS, this table was stored by TCRdb with only in-frame sequences that have V and J called. A share of the clones is absent; for the studies checked, an unresolved V gene accounts for under half, and the remainder has no known explanation. Counted in this sample were 100,000 or so clones; about 89% of them appeared once. Of the sample, more than 8.5% is held by the ten largest clones. The material sequenced was peripheral blood, taken 28 days after the second AZD1222 dose. The receptors shown here come from an adult who received the AZD1222 COVID-19 vaccine.

The chain couples TRBV19 to TRBJ1-5; possibly TRBD1 for D (5 bases). CDR3 size: 14 residues. Germline CDR1 is LNHDA and CDR2 is SQIVND (reference sequence). V shed 6 bases and J shed 0 bases, with 9 bases lying between them. The DNA for the CDR3 is TGTGCCAGTAGCCGGGGGTTTAGCAATCAGCCCCAGCATTTT. As protein: CASSRGFSNQPQHF.

This clone was observed a single time. The chain joins TRBV20-1 to TRBJ1-1; D perhaps matches TRBD1 (6 bases). The CDR3 loop spans 13 amino acids. CDR1 and CDR2 (germline): DFQATT, SNEGSKA (reference sequence). V was trimmed by 3 bases and J by 5 bases, leaving 13 bases between them. CDR3 DNA: TGCAGTGCTAGTGTGGGGGCGGGGACTGAAGCTTTCTTT. It specifies CSASVGAGTEAFF.

This clone came up once. The chain has TRBV28 and TRBJ2-7, with 7 bases matching TRBD2. The CDR3 spans 13 residues. Germline-derived CDR1 and CDR2 are MDHEN and SYDVKM. V shed 7 bases, J shed 6 bases, and the junction held 9 bases outside the gene matches. The CDR3 DNA reads as TGTGCCAGCACCCTAGGGGCGGGAGTCGAGCAGTACTTC. This sequence encodes CASTLGAGVEQYF. The full variable domain, its missing parts supplied by reference TRBV28 and TRBJ2-7, is DVKVTQSSRYLVKRTGEKVFLECVQDMDHENMFWYRQDPGLGLRLIYFSYDVKMKEKGDIPEGYSVSREKKERFSLILESASTNQTSMYLCASTLGAGVEQYFGPGTRLTVT.

This clone was seen a handful of times. The chain links TRBV7-3 to TRBJ2-2; D is unresolved. V was pared by 2 bases and J by 1 base, with 5 bases between. The germline CDR1 and CDR2 sequences are SGHTA and FQGTGA. The CDR3 runs to 14 residues. The CDR3 coding sequence is TGTGCCAGCAGCTTAGACCAGAACACCGGGGAGCTGTTTTTT. Translating it yields CASSLDQNTGELFF.

This clone was picked up one time. V and J are TRBV7-2 and TRBJ1-6, with a possible D match to TRBD1 (5 bases). The CDR3 sequence is 14 residues long. V lost 5 bases and J lost 10, with 15 bases in between. Germline V gene data show CDR1 as SGHTA and CDR2 as FQGNSA. The CDR3 is CASSQQGVGSPLHF. The CDR3 DNA sequence: TGTGCCAGCAGCCAGCAGGGTGTAGGATCACCCCTCCACTTT.

The chain employs TRBV19 and TRBJ1-1; TRBD1 is a possible D gene (5 bases). CDR1 is LNHDA and CDR2 is SQIVND in the germline V gene (reference sequence). CDR3 length: 9 amino acids. V was cut by 8 bases and J by 10 bases, with 8 bases left in between. In DNA form, the CDR3 reads TGTGCCAGTGGGACCGGAGCTTTCTTT. This gives the protein CASGTGAFF.

The V gene is TRBV3-1 (or the pseudogene TRBV3-2), the J gene TRBJ2-3; 13 bases line up with TRBD2. Germline V gene data show CDR1 as LGHDT and CDR2 as YNNKEL (reference sequence). Trimming removed 2 bases from V and 3 bases from J; junction bases left unmatched: 5. The CDR3 has 17 amino acids. The CDR3 region is CASSQYLTSGGTDTQYF. DNA of the CDR3: TGTGCCAGCAGCCAATATTTGACTAGCGGGGGGACAGATACGCAGTATTTT.

This clone turned up a few times. The gene calls are TRBV13 and TRBJ2-7; 10 bases are a match to TRBD1. Germline V gene lookup returns CDR1 PRHDT and CDR2 FYEKMQ (reference sequence). V trimming: 6 bases; J trimming: 3 bases; junction bases outside the gene matches: 5. This CDR3 is 14 amino acids long. The DNA of the CDR3 is TGTGCCAGCAGATCCCGGGACAGGGGCTACGAGCAGTACTTC. Protein product: CASRSRDRGYEQYF.

This clone was detected only once. The rearrangement joins TRBV27 to TRBJ1-1; D gene ambiguous. The germline V gene has CDR1 MNHEY and CDR2 SMNVEV (reference sequence). This CDR3 comprises 13 residues. With 3 bases removed from V and 9 bases from J, the gap between germline ends came to 14 bases. The CDR3 DNA sequence: TGTGCCAGCAGTTTTTTCAAGGTTCGGAAAGCTTTCTTT. This translates into CASSFFKVRKAFF.

The V gene is TRBV6-6, the J gene TRBJ2-1, with a possible D match to TRBD1 (5 bases). The germline V and J ends were trimmed by 6 bases and 12 bases, with 24 bases remaining between them. The CDR3 totals 15 residues. Looked up from germline, CDR1 is MNHNY and CDR2 is SVGAGI (reference sequence). The CDR3 DNA reads TGTGCCAGCAGCCACGGCGCAGACAGTGCGGATAGGCAGTTCTTC. It translates to CASSHGADSADRQFF.

The genes are TRBV24-1 and TRBJ2-1; D unclear. Per the germline V gene, CDR1 is KGHDR and CDR2 is SFDVKD. V was clipped by 2 bases and J by 8 bases, with 6 bases between them. The length of the CDR3 is 12 residues. The CDR3 reads CATSDYLDEQFF. The CDR3, as DNA: TGTGCCACCAGTGATTATCTCGATGAGCAGTTCTTC.

The V and J genes are TRBV7-2 and TRBJ1-1; 7 bases are a match to TRBD1. Germline V CDR1 and CDR2: SGHTA, FQGNSA. Losses at the gene ends were 0 bases for V and 4 bases for J; bases not matched to a gene: 8. This CDR3 contains 16 residues. The CDR3 spells CASSLASTGMGTEAFF. The CDR3 DNA follows: TGTGCCAGCAGCTTAGCCTCGACAGGGATGGGCACTGAAGCTTTCTTT.

This clone was recorded a few times. The V call is TRBV19, the J call TRBJ1-6, with unresolved D. V was cut by 5 bases and J by 4 bases, with 12 bases left in between. This CDR3 is built from 15 residues. Germline V gene lookup returns CDR1 LNHDA and CDR2 SQIVND (reference sequence). The CDR3 sequence is CASSARSGYNSPLHF. The CDR3 coding sequence is TGTGCCAGTAGTGCACGCTCGGGATATAATTCACCCCTCCACTTT.

J is TRBJ1-3 and V is TRBV9, with 8 bases fitting TRBD1. Germline CDR1 and CDR2: SGDLS and YYNGEE. V lost 4 bases, J lost 4 bases, and 7 bases stayed unmatched. The CDR3 is 15 residues long. The CDR3, as DNA: TGTGCCAGCAGCAGGCAGGGGGCGGGCGGAAACACCATATATTTT. Its translation is CASSRQGAGGNTIYF.

The CDR3 reads CASSFYPDGGQGAYGYTF. Here the CDR3 DNA reads TGTGCCAGCAGTTTCTACCCCGACGGGGGACAGGGTGCCTATGGCTACACCTTC. The rearrangement joins TRBV27 to TRBJ1-2, with TRBD1 matching over 9 bases. CDR3 size: 18 residues. Losses at the gene ends were 3 bases for V and 4 bases for J; bases not matched to a gene: 15. Germline V gives CDR1 MNHEY, CDR2 SMNVEV (reference sequence).

The chain has TRBV9 and TRBJ2-2; 10 nucleotides agree with TRBD2. In germline, CDR1 is SGDLS, CDR2 YYNGEE. Unmatched junction bases numbered 14, after V lost 4 bases and J lost 2 bases. The CDR3 consists of 19 residues. The CDR3 region is CASSLTGTSGRENTGELFF. In DNA, the CDR3 is TGTGCCAGCAGCCTGACAGGGACGAGCGGGAGGGAAAACACCGGGGAGCTGTTTTTT. The whole variable domain, filled in from reference TRBV9 and TRBJ2-2, reads DSGVTQTPKHLITATGQRVTLRCSPRSGDLSVYWYQQSLDQGLQFLIQYYNGEERAKGNILERFSAQQFPDLHSELNLSSLELGDSALYFCASSLTGTSGRENTGELFFGEGSRLTVL.

J is TRBJ2-1 and V is TRBV11-2, with D possibly matching TRBD1 (6 bases). V lost 5 bases and J 0 bases, leaving 14 bases between the germline ends. CDR1 and CDR2 (germline): SGHAT, FQNNGV. The CDR3 consists of 16 residues. The CDR3 sequence: CASSHRAKSSYNEQFF. CDR3 in DNA: TGTGCCAGCAGCCACAGGGCTAAGAGCTCCTACAATGAGCAGTTCTTC.

Sample share makes this clone medium-sized. The rearrangement links TRBV9 to TRBJ1-1; D unresolved. The germline CDR1 and CDR2 sequences are SGDLS and YYNGEE. CDR3 length equals 14 residues. V lost 0 bases to trimming and J lost 4 bases, with 10 bases between them. The CDR3 here is CASSVVAASTEAFF. Here the CDR3 DNA reads TGTGCCAGCAGCGTAGTGGCAGCGAGCACTGAAGCTTTCTTT.

The chain is built from TRBV23-1 and TRBJ2-7; tentative D call: TRBD2 (6 bases). TRBV23-1 is assigned to the ORF class and has an uncertain function. The CDR3 runs to 18 residues. Trimming stripped 0 bases from V and 0 bases from J, with 18 bases between. The CDR3 DNA is TGCGCCAGCAGTCAATCATTCAGAGAGGGACTCAGCTCCTACGAGCAGTACTTC. This translates into CASSQSFREGLSSYEQYF.

This chain uses TRBV12-5 with TRBJ2-3; D remains ambiguous. The germline CDR1 and CDR2 sequences are LGHNT and FRNRAP. The V end lost 6 bases, the J end lost 0 bases, and 19 bases lay between the germline ends. The CDR3 is 17 residues long. This CDR3 reads CASGPTGPISSTDTQYF. In DNA form, the CDR3 reads TGTGCTAGTGGACCCACGGGCCCTATTTCTAGCACAGATACGCAGTATTTT.

CDR3 sequence reads: CASSPRNGNTEAFF. The CDR3 DNA follows: TGTGCCAGCAGCCCCCGAAACGGAAACACTGAAGCTTTCTTT. The chain uses TRBV4-2 and TRBJ1-1, with no clear D. The length of the CDR3 is 14 residues. Trimming stripped 4 bases from V and 2 bases from J, with 11 bases between. Germline assignment: CDR1 LGHNA and CDR2 YNFKEQ.

This chain connects TRBV18 to TRBJ2-2, with 7 bases aligning to TRBD1. The V gene end was trimmed by 3 bases and the J gene end by 1 base; junction bases not matched to a gene: 5. CDR1 KGHSH and CDR2 LQKENI come from the germline V gene. The CDR3 is 16 amino acids. The DNA of the CDR3 is TGTGCCAGCTCACCGCTTAGGACAGGGAACACCGGGGAGCTGTTTTTT. This encodes CASSPLRTGNTGELFF.

This chain uses TRBV6-5 with TRBJ1-5, with D possibly being TRBD1 (6 bases). CDR1 and CDR2 (germline): MNHEY, SVGAGI. The CDR3 spans 15 residues. With 2 bases removed from V and 2 bases from J, the gap between germline ends came to 10 bases. The CDR3 DNA reads as TGTGCCAGCAGTTACGGGGGGGCTGGCAATCAGCCCCAGCATTTT. Residues: CASSYGGAGNQPQHF.

The chain joins TRBV11-3 to TRBJ1-5, with D maybe TRBD1 (6 bases). This CDR3 contains 16 residues. CDR1 is SGHNT, CDR2 YENEEA, per germline. Trimming cost V 5 bases and J 5 bases, with 19 bases left between them. The CDR3 DNA reads as TGTGCCAGCAGCCCCATACAGGGAAATCTTGATCAGCCCCAGCATTTT. It encodes CASSPIQGNLDQPQHF.

This clone was seen only a few times. The chain joins TRBV28 to TRBJ2-7; D gene ambiguous. Germline CDR1 and CDR2: MDHEN and SYDVKM. Between the trimmed V and J ends, which lost 6 bases and 0 bases, there was a span of 9 bases. The CDR3 extends over 13 amino acids. This CDR3 reads CASRRTLSYEQYF. In nucleotides, the CDR3 is TGTGCCAGCAGGAGAACGCTCTCCTACGAGCAGTACTTC.

This clone was detected only a few times. The CDR3 region is CASQSGTGDSPLHF. The CDR3 DNA reads TGTGCCAGCCAATCCGGGACAGGGGATTCACCCCTCCACTTT. This rearrangement joins TRBV2 to TRBJ1-6, with 10 bases that match TRBD1. The CDR3 spans 14 residues. CDR1 is SNHLY and CDR2 is FYNNEI in the germline V gene. V trimming: 8 bases; J trimming: 8 bases; junction bases outside the gene matches: 6.

The chain is built from TRBV6-4 and TRBJ1-2; 7 positions match TRBD1. Trimming took 5 bases from V and 5 from J; bases not matched to a gene: 5. The CDR3 extends over 13 amino acids. Germline values: CDR1 MRHNA, CDR2 SNTAGT. The CDR3 nucleotides are TGTGCCAGCAGTAAAACAGGGGAATATGGCTACACCTTC. Its protein is CASSKTGEYGYTF.

The chain has TRBV14 and TRBJ2-7, with 9 bases identical to TRBD2. V was clipped by 0 bases and J by 7 bases; unmatched bases: 7. CDR1 and CDR2 (germline): SGHDN, FVKESK. CDR3 length: 15 residues. CDR3 sequence reads: CASSQDASGIGEQYF. The CDR3 bases are TGTGCCAGCAGCCAAGACGCTAGCGGGATTGGGGAGCAGTACTTC.